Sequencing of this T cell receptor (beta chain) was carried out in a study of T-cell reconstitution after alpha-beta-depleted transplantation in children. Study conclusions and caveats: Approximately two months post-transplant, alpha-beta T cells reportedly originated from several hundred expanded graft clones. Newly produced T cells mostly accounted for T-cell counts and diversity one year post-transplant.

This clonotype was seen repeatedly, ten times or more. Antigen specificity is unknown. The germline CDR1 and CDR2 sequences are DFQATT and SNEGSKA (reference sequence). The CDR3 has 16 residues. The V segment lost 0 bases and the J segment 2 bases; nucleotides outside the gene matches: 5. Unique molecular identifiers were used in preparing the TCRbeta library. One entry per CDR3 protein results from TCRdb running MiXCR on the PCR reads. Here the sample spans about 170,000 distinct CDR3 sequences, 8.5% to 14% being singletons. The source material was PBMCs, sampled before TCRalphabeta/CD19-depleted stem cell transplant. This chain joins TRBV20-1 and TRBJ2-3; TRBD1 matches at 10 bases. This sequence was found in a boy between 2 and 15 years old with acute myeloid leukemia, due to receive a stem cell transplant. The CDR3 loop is CSARDEDRGTTDTQYF. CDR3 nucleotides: TGCAGTGCTAGAGATGAGGACAGGGGGACCACAGATACGCAGTATTTT.